Each of the 31 T cell receptor beta chains below was sequenced from the same sample in a study of T cell repertoires in cytomegalovirus infection. Their cognate antigens are unknown. TCRdb analysed the reads with MiXCR anew, one entry per CDR3 protein. The sample shows tens of thousands of distinct CDR3 sequences, roughly a quarter of them seen only once. Here the sequenced sample was CD8+ T cells from cultured PBMCs, taken from culture after CMV antigen stimulation. The receptor set was obtained from a human donor in good health (CMV status not recorded). Some clones in this sample may be carry-over from other donors' samples.

The chain is built from TRBV20-1 and TRBJ2-7; D might be TRBD1 or TRBD2, each matching 5 bases. The CDR3 sequence is 15 residues long. Trimming took 0 bases from V and 3 from J, leaving 15 bases between them. The germline V gene has CDR1 DFQATT and CDR2 SNEGSKA (reference sequence). CDR3 coding DNA: TGCAGTGCTAGAGACCCGAGAGGGGCGGGCTACGAGCAGTACTTC. This gives the protein CSARDPRGAGYEQYF.

The V and J genes are TRBV4-3 and TRBJ2-4, with no clear D. The CDR3 extends over 17 amino acids. Germline V gives CDR1 LGHNA, CDR2 YSLEER. V lost 1 base, J lost 2 bases, and 15 bases lay in between. CDR3 coding DNA: TGCGCCAGCAGCCAAGGTGGTGGGCCCCGAACCAAAAACATTCAGTACTTC. This encodes CASSQGGGPRTKNIQYF.

V usage is TRBV19 and J usage is TRBJ2-1; 10 positions match TRBD2. Trimming took 3 bases from V and 4 from J; bases not matched to a gene: 3. Germline CDR1 is LNHDA and CDR2 is SQIVND (reference sequence). This CDR3 is built from 15 residues. The CDR3 nucleotides read TGTGCCAGTAGTATTAGAGCGGGAGGGTACAATGAGCAGTTCTTC. It is translated as CASSIRAGGYNEQFF.

This clonotype has only a few counts. The chain is built from TRBV12-3 or TRBV12-4 and TRBJ2-7; a weak D match, TRBD1 (5 bases). V lost 2 bases and J lost 3, with 8 bases in between. This CDR3 is 13 amino acids long. CDR3 in amino acids: CASSLRGGYEQYF. CDR3 bases: TGTGCCAGCAGTTTAAGGGGTGGCTACGAGCAGTACTTC.

In its sample, this clonotype was seen many times. CDR3 sequence (DNA): TGTGCCAGCATTCAAGTCCAGGGGGCCCCTAATTCACCCCTCCACTTT. The encoded protein is CASIQVQGAPNSPLHF. V and J are TRBV28 and TRBJ1-6; TRBD1 matches 8 bases. Trimming removed 7 bases from V and 6 bases from J; junction bases left unmatched: 11. The CDR3 length is 16 residues. Germline V CDR1 and CDR2: MDHEN, SYDVKM.

The V call is TRBV12-3 or TRBV12-4, the J call TRBJ1-2, with D tentatively TRBD1 (6 bases). This CDR3 is built from 17 residues. Trimming shortened V by 6 bases and J by 0 bases, and 20 bases separated the two germline ends. CDR3: CASRRSFRGEANYGYTF. CDR3 in DNA: TGTGCCAGCAGACGTAGTTTCAGGGGCGAGGCTAACTATGGCTACACCTTC.

V is TRBV13 and J is TRBJ1-1; D is unclear. The germline V gene has CDR1 PRHDT and CDR2 FYEKMQ (reference sequence). V lost 5 bases and J lost 1, with 11 bases in between. CDR3 length: 14 amino acids. The CDR3 here is CASSVRGGNTEAFF. CDR3 coding DNA: TGTGCCAGCAGCGTCCGAGGAGGGAACACTGAAGCTTTCTTT.

This clonotype was detected ten times or more. The J gene is TRBJ2-1, the V gene TRBV7-2; 13 positions agree with TRBD2. Germline lookup yields CDR1 SGHTA and CDR2 FQGNSA. This CDR3 region has 17 residues. With V trimmed by 1 base and J by 4 bases, 4 bases remained unmatched. The CDR3 here is CASSLGLAGGLYNEQFF. CDR3 sequence (DNA): TGTGCCAGCAGCTTAGGACTAGCGGGAGGTCTGTACAATGAGCAGTTCTTC.

The gene calls are TRBV6-5 and TRBJ1-1; 7 bases align to TRBD1. CDR1 is MNHEY, CDR2 SVGAGI, per germline. The CDR3 is made up of 14 amino acids. After removal of 3 bases from V and 8 bases from J, the junction contained 9 bases not matched to a gene. The CDR3 bases are TGTGCCAGCAGTTATAGGGTGCAGGGACAGGAAGCTTTCTTT. Protein: CASSYRVQGQEAFF.

This clonotype has a count of ten or more. This sequence joins TRBV7-6 and TRBJ1-5; D unresolved. CDR3 size: 15 residues. The germline V and J ends were trimmed by 1 base and 0 bases, with 7 bases remaining between them. CDR1 and CDR2 from the germline V gene are SGHVS and FNYEAQ. The CDR3 here is CASSLGMGSNQPQHF. In DNA, the CDR3 is TGTGCCAGCAGCTTAGGTATGGGTAGCAATCAGCCCCAGCATTTT. Using reference TRBV7-6 and TRBJ1-5 for the parts outside the CDR3, the full variable domain is GAGVSQSPRYKVTKRGQDVALRCDPISGHVSLYWYRQALGQGPEFLTYFNYEAQQDKSGLPNDRFSAERPEGSISTLTIQRTEQRDSAMYRCASSLGMGSNQPQHFGDGTRLSIL.

This clonotype was counted ten times or more. The chain is built from TRBV4-3 and TRBJ1-4, with D perhaps matching TRBD1 (5 bases). Germline V CDR1 and CDR2: LGHNA, YSLEER. The CDR3 contains 14 residues. V was clipped by 0 bases and J by 8 bases, with 10 bases between them. CDR3 protein: CASSQDRDEEKLFF. CDR3 DNA sequence: TGCGCCAGCAGCCAAGACAGGGACGAGGAAAAACTGTTTTTT.

This chain connects TRBV5-4 to TRBJ2-1, with D possibly matching TRBD1 (5 bases). This CDR3 has 15 amino acids. The V gene's germline CDR1 is SGHNT and CDR2 YYREEE (reference sequence). V lost 2 bases, J lost 6 bases, and 15 bases lay in between. CDR3 nucleotides: TGTGCCAGCAGCTTTTCGGGTCAGGGTATCAATGAGCAGTTCTTC. It specifies CASSFSGQGINEQFF. The full variable domain, completed using reference TRBV5-4 and TRBJ2-1, is ETGVTQSPTHLIKTRGQQVTLRCSSQSGHNTVSWYQQALGQGPQFIFQYYREEENGRGNFPPRFSGLQFPNYSSELNVNALELDDSALYLCASSFSGQGINEQFFGPGTRLTVL.

The chain has TRBV20-1 and TRBJ1-3, with unresolved D. Per germline, CDR1 DFQATT and CDR2 SNEGSKA (reference sequence). V was cut by 5 bases and J by 0 bases, with 11 bases left in between. This CDR3 comprises 14 residues. The CDR3 loop reads CSAHDGSSGNTIYF. In DNA, the CDR3 is TGCAGTGCTCATGACGGGAGCTCTGGAAACACCATATATTTT.

This clonotype has only a few counts. The chain couples TRBV5-4 to TRBJ2-3; D may be TRBD2 (6 bases). V was shortened by 2 bases and J by 2 bases, with 15 bases between the two germline ends. The CDR3 has 16 residues. Germline V lookup: CDR1 SGHNT, CDR2 YYREEE (reference sequence). The CDR3 sequence: CASSFFFGGDTDTQYF. The CDR3 DNA sequence: TGTGCCAGCAGCTTCTTCTTCGGCGGGGACACAGATACGCAGTATTTT. Combining the CDR3 with reference TRBV5-4 and TRBJ2-3 gives the whole variable domain ETGVTQSPTHLIKTRGQQVTLRCSSQSGHNTVSWYQQALGQGPQFIFQYYREEENGRGNFPPRFSGLQFPNYSSELNVNALELDDSALYLCASSFFFGGDTDTQYFGPGTRLTVL.

This clonotype showed up just a few times. The rearrangement joins TRBV15 to TRBJ1-5, with 9 bases aligning to TRBD1. Trimming cost V 5 bases and J 1 base; bases outside gene matches: 3. The CDR3 sequence is 15 residues long. Germline V gives CDR1 LNHNV, CDR2 YYDKDF (reference sequence). DNA for the CDR3: TGTGCCACCAGCCCGGACAGGGGAAGCAATCAGCCCCAGCATTTT. Translating it yields CATSPDRGSNQPQHF.

This clonotype was seen ten or more times. This chain uses TRBV5-6 with TRBJ2-7, with D maybe TRBD1 (6 bases). CDR1 is SGHDT and CDR2 is YYEEEE in the germline V gene. Trimming took off 2 bases at V and 3 bases at J, with 9 bases between the two ends. The length of the CDR3 is 13 residues. CDR3 loop: CASSLGQSYEQYF. The CDR3, as DNA: TGTGCCAGCAGCTTAGGACAGAGCTACGAGCAGTACTTC.

This clonotype was counted many times. The rearrangement joins TRBV6-6 to TRBJ2-3; the match to TRBD2 covers 13 bases. CDR1 is MNHNY, CDR2 SVGAGI, per germline (reference sequence). This CDR3 contains 16 residues. The ends lost 5 bases at V and 2 bases at J; junction bases unmatched: 4. CDR3 residues: CASSHTSGGATDTQYF. CDR3 DNA: TGTGCCAGCAGTCACACTAGCGGGGGGGCCACAGATACGCAGTATTTT.

This clonotype has ten or more counts. This sequence joins TRBV4-1 and TRBJ2-1; 11 nucleotides agree with TRBD1. V lost 1 base to trimming and J lost 10 bases; unmatched junction nucleotides: 6. Germline CDR1 MGHRA, CDR2 YSYEKL. This CDR3 is 15 amino acids long. CDR3 region: CASSQGGQGVLEQFF. In nucleotides, the CDR3 is TGCGCCAGCAGCCAAGGGGGACAGGGGGTATTAGAGCAGTTCTTC.

The rearrangement joins TRBV7-4 to TRBJ1-2, with D unresolved. Trimming removed 2 bases at V and 6 bases at J, with 19 bases between. The CDR3 consists of 16 residues. Germline CDR1 is SGHVT and CDR2 is SQSDAQ. CDR3 residues: CASSLSGLQGMDGYTF. CDR3 nucleotides: TGTGCCAGCAGCTTATCCGGTCTGCAAGGGATGGATGGCTACACCTTC.

The V gene is TRBV5-6, the J gene TRBJ1-6; D is possibly TRBD1 (5 bases). The CDR3 totals 17 residues. Deletions cut 0 bases from V and 1 base from J, with 11 bases between. Per germline, CDR1 SGHDT and CDR2 YYEEEE. Here the CDR3 DNA reads TGTGCCAGCAGCTTGGGGCAGGGAAAGTCCTATAATTCACCCCTCCACTTT. This encodes CASSLGQGKSYNSPLHF.

V and J are TRBV12-3 or TRBV12-4 and TRBJ2-1, with 8 bases aligning to TRBD2. V lost 5 bases to trimming and J lost 5 bases; unmatched junction nucleotides: 2. This CDR3 contains 13 residues. CDR3 protein: CASSHSGNNEQFF. The DNA for the CDR3 is TGTGCCAGCAGTCATAGCGGGAACAATGAGCAGTTCTTC.

The gene calls are TRBV2 and TRBJ2-5, with 7 bases fitting TRBD2. The CDR3 has 12 residues. From germline, CDR1 is SNHLY and CDR2 FYNNEI. V was clipped by 6 bases and J by 3 bases; unmatched bases: 1. CDR3 residues: CASRGGEETQYF. DNA of the CDR3: TGTGCCAGCAGGGGAGGGGAAGAGACCCAGTACTTC.

This clonotype was recorded a few times. J is TRBJ2-1 and V is TRBV6-2 or TRBV6-3; tentative D call: TRBD2 (7 bases). Trimming shortened V by 6 bases and J by 4 bases, and 16 bases separated the two germline ends. Germline values: CDR1 MNHEY, CDR2 SVGEGT. The CDR3 is made up of 15 amino acids. The CDR3 nucleotides are TGTGCCAGCAGGGGAGGGGGGAGAGAATACAATGAGCAGTTCTTC. Its translation is CASRGGGREYNEQFF.

This clonotype occurred many times. The genes are TRBV7-8 and TRBJ1-2; tentatively, D is TRBD1 (6 bases). Germline CDR1 SGHVS, CDR2 FQNEAQ. The CDR3 spans 15 residues. Between the trimmed V and J ends, which lost 1 base and 0 bases, there was a span of 9 bases. This chain's CDR3 is CASSLDRAANYGYTF. In nucleotides, the CDR3 is TGTGCCAGCAGCTTAGACAGGGCAGCTAACTATGGCTACACCTTC.

This clonotype was counted ten times or more. The chain joins TRBV7-9 to TRBJ2-1, with 10 bases identical to TRBD2. The CDR3 spans 15 residues. Looked up from germline, CDR1 is SEHNR and CDR2 is FQNEAQ (reference sequence). Unmatched junction bases numbered 9, after V lost 6 bases and J lost 7 bases. CDR3 sequence reads: CASRLKREGLNEQFF. CDR3 sequence (DNA): TGTGCCAGCAGATTAAAGCGGGAGGGCCTGAATGAGCAGTTCTTC. Combining the CDR3 with reference TRBV7-9 and TRBJ2-1 gives the whole variable domain DTGVSQNPRHKITKRGQNVTFRCDPISEHNRLYWYRQTLGQGPEFLTYFQNEAQLEKSRLLSDRFSAERPKGSFSTLEIQRTEQGDSAMYLCASRLKREGLNEQFFGPGTRLTVL.

The chain carries TRBV28 and TRBJ1-5, with D maybe TRBD1 (6 bases). Germline CDR1 is MDHEN and CDR2 is SYDVKM. This CDR3 is built from 16 residues. V lost 3 bases and J 0 bases, leaving 12 bases between the germline ends. The CDR3 DNA reads as TGTGCCAGCAGTTTTGGCGGACAGAATAGCAATCAGCCCCAGCATTTT. This sequence encodes CASSFGGQNSNQPQHF.

This clonotype showed up many times. The chain links TRBV20-1 to TRBJ1-1, with D maybe TRBD1 (6 bases). Trimming removed 6 bases from V and 3 bases from J, with 11 bases in between. This CDR3 region has 12 residues. Germline CDR1 is DFQATT and CDR2 is SNEGSKA (reference sequence). The CDR3 nucleotides are TGCAGTGCCCTAAAGGGGGACACTGAAGCTTTCTTT. Translated: CSALKGDTEAFF.

V is TRBV4-3 and J is TRBJ2-5; TRBD2 aligns across 14 bases. Unmatched junction bases numbered 3, after V lost 4 bases and J lost 2 bases. Germline CDR1 and CDR2: LGHNA and YSLEER. The CDR3 is 16 residues long. The CDR3 here is CASSPGLAGVQETQYF. The CDR3 coding sequence is TGCGCCAGCAGCCCGGGACTAGCGGGGGTACAAGAGACCCAGTACTTC.

This clonotype was recorded many times. The rearrangement uses TRBV6-5 and TRBJ1-5, with D perhaps TRBD1 (5 bases). Germline V gives CDR1 MNHEY, CDR2 SVGAGI. This CDR3 is built from 15 residues. Between the trimmed V and J ends, which lost 0 bases and 4 bases, there was a span of 10 bases. The CDR3 region has the DNA TGTGCCAGCAGTTACTCGAGCGGGGGGAATCAGCCCCAGCATTTT. It codes for CASSYSSGGNQPQHF.

For this clonotype: A much larger clonotype is one base distant, so this may be a read error. The rearrangement links TRBV7-6 to TRBJ1-1; D gene uncertain. The CDR3 consists of 13 residues. Germline CDR1 SGHVS, CDR2 FNYEAQ. Trimming removed 5 bases at V and 0 bases at J, with 7 bases between. The CDR3 here is CASSVVMNTEAFF. The CDR3 DNA is TGTGCCAGCAGCGTTGTTATGAACACTGAAGCTTTCTTT.

The chain couples TRBV20-1 to TRBJ2-3, with 8 bases fitting TRBD2. V lost 0 bases and J lost 4; bases outside the gene matches: 9. Germline CDR1 reads DFQATT; CDR2 reads SNEGSKA (reference sequence). The CDR3 is 16 amino acids. The CDR3 region has the DNA TGCAGTGCTAGAGATCCGTCAAGCGGGAGACCAGATACGCAGTATTTT. It is translated as CSARDPSSGRPDTQYF.